The 20 T cell receptor beta chains below were found in one sample sequenced in a study of cytomegalovirus exposure and HLA in healthy donors. 60 Vbeta and 13 Jbeta primers were used in PCR. TCRdb's copy holds only in-frame clones and misses some; the assay was immunoSEQ multiplex PCR. The profile shows some 210,000 clones, approximately 78% of them singletons. The sample consisted of PBMCs. The receptor set was obtained from a male donor in good health and CMV-seronegative.

This sequence joins TRBV5-6 and TRBJ2-3, with 8 positions matching TRBD2. The germline gives CDR1 SGHDT, CDR2 YYEEEE. V shed 4 bases, J shed 7 bases, and the junction held 5 bases outside the gene matches. The CDR3 extends over 13 amino acids. CDR3 sequence reads: CASSVGLGYTQYF. CDR3 nucleotides: TGTGCCAGCAGCGTGGGACTAGGATATACGCAGTATTTT.

V is TRBV19 and J is TRBJ2-5; TRBD2 might be the D (5 bases). The CDR3 is 16 amino acids. CDR1 is LNHDA and CDR2 is SQIVND in the germline V gene (reference sequence). V lost 3 bases and J 2 bases, leaving 16 bases between the germline ends. The CDR3 nucleotides are TGTGCCAGTAGTATTTATGTTTGGGAGTTACAAGAGACCCAGTACTTC. Translating gives CASSIYVWELQETQYF.

The genes are TRBV2 and TRBJ2-5, with 11 bases matching TRBD1. This CDR3 is built from 15 residues. V trimming: 5 bases; J trimming: 4 bases; junction bases outside the gene matches: 6. CDR1 is SNHLY and CDR2 is FYNNEI in the germline V gene. CDR3 nucleotides: TGTGCCAGCAGTTCTGGGACAGGGGGGATAGAGACCCAGTACTTC. Translated: CASSSGTGGIETQYF.

On this clone: Other DNA variants within this sample encode the same CDR3. V usage is TRBV6-5 and J usage is TRBJ1-1, with D possibly matching TRBD1 (6 bases). The germline V gene has CDR1 MNHEY and CDR2 SVGAGI. The CDR3 sequence is 13 residues long. Trimming stripped 0 bases from V and 5 bases from J, with 7 bases between. DNA for the CDR3: TGTGCCAGCAGTTACTCAGGGGGTACTGAAGCTTTCTTT. Residues: CASSYSGGTEAFF.

This rearrangement joins TRBV5-8 to TRBJ1-1, with a weak D call TRBD1 (5 bases). The length of the CDR3 is 13 residues. Germline CDR1 is SGHTS and CDR2 is YDEGEE. V was cut by 0 bases and J by 6 bases, with 9 bases left in between. The CDR3 reads CASSLEQGAEAFF. In DNA, the CDR3 is TGTGCCAGCAGCTTGGAGCAGGGTGCTGAAGCTTTCTTT.

The chain recombines TRBV11-2 with TRBJ2-3; 13 bases agree with TRBD2. The CDR3 has 15 amino acids. Germline assignment: CDR1 SGHAT and CDR2 FQNNGV. Trimming cost V 6 bases and J 7 bases; bases outside gene matches: 7. The CDR3 sequence is CASRSGLAGINTQYF. The CDR3 coding sequence is TGTGCCAGCAGGTCGGGACTAGCGGGAATAAATACGCAGTATTTT. The whole variable domain, filled in from reference TRBV11-2 and TRBJ2-3, reads EAGVAQSPRYKIIEKRQSVAFWCNPISGHATLYWYQQILGQGPKLLIQFQNNGVVDDSQLPKDRFSAERLKGVDSTLKIQPAKLEDSAVYLCASRSGLAGINTQYFGPGTRLTVL.

The V gene is TRBV5-6, the J gene TRBJ1-2, with D maybe TRBD1 (5 bases). The CDR3 sequence is 15 residues long. Germline-derived CDR1 and CDR2 are SGHDT and YYEEEE. Trimming stripped 0 bases from V and 6 bases from J, with 15 bases between. The CDR3: CASSLVGREGDGYTF. The DNA of the CDR3 is TGTGCCAGCAGCTTGGTGGGCAGGGAGGGAGATGGCTACACCTTC.

The genes are TRBV27 and TRBJ2-7; D ambiguous. V lost 3 bases to trimming and J lost 4 bases, with 10 bases between them. The CDR3 is 13 amino acids. Germline CDR1 MNHEY, CDR2 SMNVEV (reference sequence). CDR3 in amino acids: CASSFPGGYEQYF. The CDR3 coding sequence is TGTGCCAGCAGTTTCCCCGGCGGATACGAGCAGTACTTC.

V and J are TRBV4-1 and TRBJ2-1, with 10 bases fitting TRBD2. J lost 4 bases, V lost 0 bases, and 9 bases had no gene match. Looked up from germline, CDR1 is MGHRA and CDR2 is YSYEKL. The CDR3 contains 18 residues. The CDR3 loop reads CASSQETASGSQYNEQFF. For the CDR3, the DNA is TGCGCCAGCAGCCAAGAAACGGCTAGCGGGAGTCAGTACAATGAGCAGTTCTTC.

This chain links TRBV5-4 with TRBJ2-5, with 11 bases fitting TRBD2. From germline, CDR1 is SGHNT and CDR2 YYREEE (reference sequence). After removal of 6 bases from V and 4 bases from J, the junction contained 14 bases not matched to a gene. The CDR3 spans 17 residues. CDR3 region: CASNPTSGGLGRETQYF. The CDR3 nucleotides are TGTGCCAGCAACCCTACTAGCGGGGGACTAGGTCGAGAGACCCAGTACTTC. The entire variable domain, with the rest obtained from reference TRBV5-4 and TRBJ2-5, is as follows: ETGVTQSPTHLIKTRGQQVTLRCSSQSGHNTVSWYQQALGQGPQFIFQYYREEENGRGNFPPRFSGLQFPNYSSELNVNALELDDSALYLCASNPTSGGLGRETQYFGPGTRLLVL.

The gene calls are TRBV19 and TRBJ2-7, with 11 bases that match TRBD1. Germline V gives CDR1 LNHDA, CDR2 SQIVND (reference sequence). Trimming cost V 6 bases and J 4 bases; bases outside gene matches: 11. CDR3 size: 16 residues. DNA of the CDR3: TGTGCCAGTAGCCCAGAATGGACAGGGGGCTTTTACGAGCAGTACTTC. It is translated as CASSPEWTGGFYEQYF.

The CDR3 nucleotides read TGTGCCAGCAGCTTAGGTAGCGGGATGGACACAGATACGCAGTATTTT. Its protein is CASSLGSGMDTDTQYF. The rearrangement joins TRBV7-2 to TRBJ2-3; 8 nucleotides match TRBD2. Germline trimming cut 1 base from V and 2 bases from J; bases unmatched to any gene: 5. The CDR3 length is 16 residues. Germline CDR1 reads SGHTA; CDR2 reads FQGNSA.

This sequence joins TRBV4-1 and TRBJ2-2, with 10 bases that match TRBD1. Per the germline V gene, CDR1 is MGHRA and CDR2 is YSYEKL. This CDR3 contains 17 residues. V was pared by 5 bases and J by 6 bases, with 12 bases of the junction left unmatched. The DNA of the CDR3 is TGCGCCAGCAGCAAAGCCCCCGGGACAGGGGTAGCCGGGGAGCTGTTTTTT. This sequence encodes CASSKAPGTGVAGELFF.

The chain recombines TRBV29-1 with TRBJ2-5; 11 nucleotides agree with TRBD1. The germline gives CDR1 SQVTM, CDR2 ANQGSEA. V was pared by 7 bases and J by 5 bases, with 6 bases of the junction left unmatched. This CDR3 has 13 residues. The CDR3 region has the DNA TGCAGCGCCGCGGGACAGGGGGATGAGACCCAGTACTTC. Protein: CSAAGQGDETQYF.

The CDR3 DNA reads as TGTGCTAGTGGCCCCTCTCCTAGCTCCTACAATGAGCAGTTCTTC. Translation gives CASGPSPSSYNEQFF. The chain combines TRBV12-5 with TRBJ2-1; no definite D call. The CDR3 has 15 residues. V gave up 6 bases and J gave up 0 bases, with 12 bases separating them. Germline V gene data show CDR1 as LGHNT and CDR2 as FRNRAP. Supplemented by reference TRBV12-5 and TRBJ2-1, the full variable domain reads DARVTQTPRHKVTEMGQEVTMRCQPILGHNTVFWYRQTMMQGLELLAYFRNRAPLDDSGMPKDRFSAEMPDATLATLKIQPSEPRDSAVYFCASGPSPSSYNEQFFGPGTRLTVL.

The gene calls are TRBV29-1 and TRBJ2-7, with a weak D call TRBD2 (7 bases). This CDR3 region has 14 residues. V lost 7 bases and J lost 0, with 16 bases in between. CDR1 and CDR2 (germline): SQVTM, ANQGSEA. CDR3: CSAEGGDLSYEQYF. CDR3 sequence (DNA): TGCAGCGCCGAGGGGGGGGACCTCTCCTACGAGCAGTACTTC.

The rearrangement joins TRBV27 to TRBJ1-1; 8 nucleotides line up with TRBD1. The CDR3 spans 15 residues. Germline trimming cut 4 bases from V and 4 bases from J; bases unmatched to any gene: 8. Germline V CDR1 and CDR2: MNHEY, SMNVEV (reference sequence). CDR3 nucleotides: TGTGCCAGCAGTTCCGGACAGGGTTTGGGCACTGAAGCTTTCTTT. Protein product: CASSSGQGLGTEAFF.

V gene TRBV6-1 combines with J gene TRBJ1-6, with TRBD1 matching 7 bases. With V trimmed by 7 bases and J by 3 bases, 6 bases remained unmatched. The V gene's germline CDR1 is MNHNS and CDR2 SASEGT. The CDR3 totals 15 residues. The CDR3 protein is CASNLGGNYNSPLHF. For the CDR3, the DNA is TGTGCCAGCAACTTAGGGGGCAACTATAATTCACCCCTCCACTTT.

The rearrangement joins TRBV25-1 to TRBJ1-1; possible D gene TRBD1, 5 bases. The CDR3 extends over 14 amino acids. Trimming shortened V by 1 base and J by 4 bases, and 10 bases separated the two germline ends. The germline V gene has CDR1 MGHDK and CDR2 SYGVNS. CDR3 region: CASSEFRVPTEAFF. The CDR3 bases are TGTGCCAGCAGTGAATTCAGGGTCCCCACTGAAGCTTTCTTT.

Worth noting for this clone: Mismatch with germline at one junction end may stem from a read error. The rearrangement links TRBV6-5 to TRBJ2-5; D gene uncertain. This CDR3 has 11 residues. From germline, CDR1 is MNHEY and CDR2 SVGAGI. The CDR3 coding sequence is TGTACCAGCAGTAGCATCCAGACCCAGTACTTC. Protein product: CTSSSIQTQYF.